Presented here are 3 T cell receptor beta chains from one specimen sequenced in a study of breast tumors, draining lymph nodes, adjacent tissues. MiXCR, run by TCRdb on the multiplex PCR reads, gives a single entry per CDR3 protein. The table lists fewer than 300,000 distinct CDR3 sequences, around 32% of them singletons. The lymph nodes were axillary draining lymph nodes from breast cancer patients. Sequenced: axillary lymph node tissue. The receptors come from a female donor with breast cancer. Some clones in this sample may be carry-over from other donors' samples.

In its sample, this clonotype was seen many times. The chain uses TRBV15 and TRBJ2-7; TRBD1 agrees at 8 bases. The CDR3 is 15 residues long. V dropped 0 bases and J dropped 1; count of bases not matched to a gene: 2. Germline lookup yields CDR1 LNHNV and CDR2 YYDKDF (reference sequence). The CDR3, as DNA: TGTGCCACCAGCAGAGAGAGGGACAGGTCCTACGAGCAGTACTTC. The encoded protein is CATSRERDRSYEQYF.

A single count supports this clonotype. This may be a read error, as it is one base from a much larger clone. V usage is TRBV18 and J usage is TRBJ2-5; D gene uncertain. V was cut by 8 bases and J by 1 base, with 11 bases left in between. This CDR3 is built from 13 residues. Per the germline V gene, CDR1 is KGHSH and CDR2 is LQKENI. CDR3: CASPDQPQETQYF. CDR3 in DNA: TGTGCCAGCCCGGATCAGCCCCAAGAGACCCAGTACTTC. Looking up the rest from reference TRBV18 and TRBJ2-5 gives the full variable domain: NAGVMQNPRHLVRRRGQEARLRCSPMKGHSHVYWYRQLPEEGLKFMVYLQKENIIDESGMPKERFSAEFPKEGPSILRIQQVVRGDSAAYFCASPDQPQETQYFGPGTRLLVL.

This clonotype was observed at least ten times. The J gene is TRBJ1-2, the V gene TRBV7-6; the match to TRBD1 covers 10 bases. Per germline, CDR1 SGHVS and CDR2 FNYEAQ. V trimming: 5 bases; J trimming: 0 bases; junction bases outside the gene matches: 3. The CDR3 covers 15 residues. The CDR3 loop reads CASSAGTGANYGYTF. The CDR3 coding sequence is TGTGCCAGCAGCGCCGGGACAGGGGCTAACTATGGCTACACCTTC.